A selection of T cell receptor beta chains follows, all from one sample in a study of blood T cell repertoires in COVID-19. This table comes from immunoSEQ multiplex PCR, and its TCRdb copy is limited to in-frame clones, with some not included. The sample carries tens of thousands of clones, 70% to 90% recorded once. Sequencing was performed on peripheral blood. The receptors shown here come from a man aged 50 or older with active COVID-19. Each CDR3 is given without its conserved first and last residue.

J	V	CDR3
TRBJ2-2	TRBV27	ASSLAPPLPGELF
TRBJ2-1	TRBV11-3	ASSLTSGRLGDEQF
TRBJ2-1	TRBV10-3	AISDAGGYNEQF
TRBJ2-4	TRBV3-1/TRBV3-2	ASSPSGRNIQY
TRBJ2-3	TRBV2	ASNPTSNTDTQY
TRBJ2-1	TRBV25-1	ASSDPQGGYEQF
TRBJ2-3	TRBV19	ASSNRGTDTQY
TRBJ1-4	TRBV24-1	ANRPTGGSTNEKLF
TRBJ2-5	TRBV5-5	ASSLVSQETQY
TRBJ2-1	TRBV6-5	ASSRLAGAGEQF
TRBJ2-5	TRBV25-1	ASSESTSGTLRETQY
TRBJ2-5	TRBV18	ASSPPTVRETQY
TRBJ1-2	TRBV30	AWSRGSRGYT
TRBJ2-2	TRBV29-1	SVSGTYTGELF
TRBJ1-3	TRBV2	ASIRERNTIY
TRBJ1-5	TRBV19	ASSFSEGQPQH
TRBJ1-2	TRBV3-1/TRBV3-2	ASSQRSGTGGGYT
TRBJ1-1	TRBV7-9	ASSVQGGVNTEAF
TRBJ2-3	TRBV4-2	ASSQERTGADTQY
TRBJ1-5	TRBV27	ASSLLYRGNQPQH
TRBJ2-2	TRBV5-8	ASSWALVAGGHTGELF
TRBJ1-2	TRBV3-1/TRBV3-2	ASNKGGQLNYGYT
TRBJ2-2	TRBV7-8	ASSPGTGKAGELF
TRBJ2-2	TRBV5-1	ASGTPSGVNTGELF
TRBJ2-5	TRBV29-1	SVEDREETQY
TRBJ1-3	TRBV6-5	ASSRTGTGNTIY
TRBJ2-3	TRBV5-5	ASRRAGDTQY
TRBJ2-1	TRBV2	ASRGGKGSQDGEQF
TRBJ1-2	TRBV30	AWSNGPIIRYT
TRBJ2-5	TRBV11-2	ASSGSGGARETQY
TRBJ2-7	TRBV9	ASSPDGTGGRQY
TRBJ1-6	TRBV14	ATREGSSYNSPLH
TRBJ2-2	TRBV7-8	ASSLADLWRGGNTGELF
TRBJ2-2	TRBV6-5	ASSYAATPTGELF
TRBJ2-7	TRBV7-8	ASSPSGTLEYEQY
TRBJ2-7	TRBV7-9	ASSPSPSSYEQY
TRBJ2-7	TRBV19	ASSIATPNRVGAYEQY
TRBJ1-5	TRBV19	ASQSSGGPPEPQH
TRBJ2-2	TRBV6-5	AAGDEYTGELF
TRBJ1-5	TRBV6-5	ASSPDRGSNQPQH